Each of the 7 T cell receptor beta chains below was sequenced from the same sample in a study of T cell repertoires in cytomegalovirus infection (dated 2019 in TCRdb). These receptors have no known antigen. The sample was run on an Illumina HiSeq 1500. TCRdb took the public reads, trimmed them with fastp at Q25, ran MiXCR for clone calling and kept in-frame beta chains. Merged by CDR3 protein, the rows form single entries marked with the most common genes and DNA. Here the sample has some 700,000 distinct CDR3 sequences; roughly 36% occur a single time. The ten most abundant clones make up roughly 20% of the sample. The treatment or condition label here, explained by the study, means: in vitro stimulation with specific CMV peptide epitopes to enrich CMV-specific T cells. This specimen was cultured PBMCs, taken from culture after CMV antigen stimulation. The receptors were gathered from a human donor in good health (CMV status not recorded). Some clones in this sample may be carry-over from other donors' samples.

The V gene is TRBV12-5, the J gene TRBJ2-5; a weak D match, TRBD1 (7 bases). V lost 5 bases and J lost 9, with 10 bases in between. Germline values: CDR1 LGHNT, CDR2 FRNRAP. The length of the CDR3 is 11 residues. The CDR3 DNA sequence: TGTGCTAGTGGTCCCAGGGGGGCCCAGTACTTC. This encodes CASGPRGAQYF.

This CDR3 reads CASSQLAYEQFF. DNA of the CDR3: TGTGCCAGCAGCCAACTAGCATATGAGCAGTTCTTC. The chain couples TRBV7-9 to TRBJ2-1; possible D gene TRBD2, 6 bases. Germline values: CDR1 SEHNR, CDR2 FQNEAQ (reference sequence). Between the trimmed V and J ends, which lost 5 bases and 8 bases, there was a span of 10 bases. This CDR3 region has 12 residues.

The V and J genes are TRBV28 and TRBJ1-5; possible D gene TRBD1, 6 bases. The V end was cut by 4 bases, the J end by 7 bases, with 14 bases between. The CDR3 spans 14 residues. The germline V gene has CDR1 MDHEN and CDR2 SYDVKM. CDR3 DNA: TGTGCCAGCAGTTCGGGGGGGCGAAGCCAGCCCCAGCATTTT. It encodes CASSSGGRSQPQHF.

The chain joins TRBV7-4 to TRBJ1-5, with a tentative D call TRBD1 (6 bases). The CDR3 is made up of 16 amino acids. V dropped 6 bases and J dropped 0 bases, with 15 bases sitting between them. The germline gives CDR1 SGHVT, CDR2 SQSDAQ. For the CDR3, the DNA is TGTGCCAGCAGTCCAAAGGCAGGGGATAGCAATCAGCCCCAGCATTTT. Its protein is CASSPKAGDSNQPQHF.

This clonotype was found a few times. The chain carries TRBV19 and TRBJ2-6; D is undetermined. The CDR3 is 16 amino acids. The V end was cut by 4 bases, the J end by 0 bases, with 10 bases between. Per the germline V gene, CDR1 is LNHDA and CDR2 is SQIVND (reference sequence). As DNA, the CDR3 is TGTGCCAGTAGTACCCCTGTAGGCTCTGGGGCCAACGTCCTGACTTTC. Protein: CASSTPVGSGANVLTF.

This clonotype was found a few times. The genes are TRBV19 and TRBJ1-6; D perhaps matches TRBD1 (5 bases). With 6 bases removed from V and 7 bases from J, the gap between germline ends came to 13 bases. CDR1 is LNHDA and CDR2 is SQIVND in the germline V gene (reference sequence). The CDR3 runs to 14 residues. DNA of the CDR3: TGTGCCAGTAGACCCGGGACGGAGAATTCACCCCTCCACTTT. It specifies CASRPGTENSPLHF.

The rearrangement uses TRBV6-1 and TRBJ2-5; 10 bases are a match to TRBD1. The CDR3 is made up of 13 amino acids. Germline loops: CDR1 MNHNS, CDR2 SASEGT. V trimming: 10 bases; J trimming: 4 bases; junction bases outside the gene matches: 6. The CDR3 DNA reads as TGTGCCACCAGGACAGGGGGTCGAGAGACCCAGTACTTC. This codes for CATRTGGRETQYF.